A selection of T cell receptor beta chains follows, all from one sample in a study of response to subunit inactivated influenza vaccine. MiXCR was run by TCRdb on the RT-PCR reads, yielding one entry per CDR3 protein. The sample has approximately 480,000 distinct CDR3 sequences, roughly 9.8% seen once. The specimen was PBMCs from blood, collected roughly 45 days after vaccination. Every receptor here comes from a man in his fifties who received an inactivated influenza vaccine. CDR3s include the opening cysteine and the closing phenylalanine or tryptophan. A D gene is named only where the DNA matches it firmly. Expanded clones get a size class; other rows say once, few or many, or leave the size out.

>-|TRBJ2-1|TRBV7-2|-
TGTGCCAGCAGCTTGCGGGCCAAGTCGGATGAGCAGTTCTTC
CASSLRAKSDEQFF
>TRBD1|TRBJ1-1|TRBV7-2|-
TGTGCCAGCAGCCTCCACGGACAGGGCACTGAAGCTTTCTTT
CASSLHGQGTEAFF
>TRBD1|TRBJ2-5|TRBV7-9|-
TGTGCCAGCAGCCGAACTGACAGGGACGGGGAGACCCAGTACTTC
CASSRTDRDGETQYF
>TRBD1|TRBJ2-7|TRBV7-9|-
TGTGCCAGCAGCCCTCAGGTGGGACAGTACGAGCAGTACTTC
CASSPQVGQYEQYF
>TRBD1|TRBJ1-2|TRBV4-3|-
TGCGCCAGCAGCCAAGCCCGACAGGGACACATCTATGGCTACACCTTC
CASSQARQGHIYGYTF
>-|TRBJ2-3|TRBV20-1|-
TGCAGTGCTAGAAGTGGGATTGGGGGCACAGATACGCAGTATTTT
CSARSGIGGTDTQYF
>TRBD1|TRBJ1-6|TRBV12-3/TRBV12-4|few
TGTGCCAGCAGTCTATCAACCCTAACACCCGGGACAGGGGGTAGGGCTTCACCCCTCCACTTT
CASSLSTLTPGTGGRASPLHF
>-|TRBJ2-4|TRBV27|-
TGTGCCAGCAGTTTAGGTGGGGGTCGAGCCAAAAACATTCAGTACTTC
CASSLGGGRAKNIQYF
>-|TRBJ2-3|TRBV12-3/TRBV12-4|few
TGTGCCAGCAGTTTAAGGTGGAGCACAGATACGCAGTATTTT
CASSLRWSTDTQYF
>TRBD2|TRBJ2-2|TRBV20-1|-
TGCAGTGCTCCCCCGGCTAGCGGGCGCAATGGGGAGCTGTTTTTT
CSAPPASGRNGELFF
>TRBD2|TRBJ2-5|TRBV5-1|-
TGCGCCAGCAGCTTAGGATTACGGGGAGGGGAGACCCAGTACTTC
CASSLGLRGGETQYF
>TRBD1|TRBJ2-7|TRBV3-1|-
TGTGCCAGCAGCCGTAGATTGGGACAGGGAACCTACGAGCAGTACTTC
CASSRRLGQGTYEQYF
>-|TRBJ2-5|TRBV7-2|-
TGTGCCAGCAGCTCTAGTGGGCTAGTGGAGACCCAGTACTTC
CASSSSGLVETQYF
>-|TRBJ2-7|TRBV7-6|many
TGTGCCAGCAGCATAGGCAGCTCCTACGAGCAGTACTTC
CASSIGSSYEQYF
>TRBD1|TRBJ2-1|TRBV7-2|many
TGTGCCAGCAGCACAGGGGCCTGGGCCACTGAGCAGTTCTTC
CASSTGAWATEQFF
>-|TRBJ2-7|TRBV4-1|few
TGCGCCAGCAGCCAAGGGAAGTGGCAGGCGTCGGGTGACGAGCAGTACTTC
CASSQGKWQASGDEQYF
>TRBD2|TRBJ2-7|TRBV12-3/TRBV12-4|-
TGTGCCAGCAGTTTTCGGACTAGCGGGAGCCATCGGTACGAGCAGTACTTC
CASSFRTSGSHRYEQYF
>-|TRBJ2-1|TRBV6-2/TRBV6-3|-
TGTGCCAGCAGCCGGACTTCTCTTGAGCAGTTCTTC
CASSRTSLEQFF
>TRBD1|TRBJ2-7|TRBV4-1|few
TGCGCCAGCAGCCCTCGGACAGGGCCCGTCTACGAGCAGTACTTC
CASSPRTGPVYEQYF
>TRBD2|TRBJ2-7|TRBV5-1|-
TGCGCCAGCAGCCCGGGACTAGCGGGAGGGTTCGGGTACGAGCAGTACTTC
CASSPGLAGGFGYEQYF
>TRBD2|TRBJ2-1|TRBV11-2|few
TGTGCCAGCAGCCATTCTAGCGGGAGTAGTAACAATGAGCAGTTCTTC
CASSHSSGSSNNEQFF
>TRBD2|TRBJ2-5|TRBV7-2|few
TGTGCCAGCAGCTTCAGTCTACTAGCGGGTCAGAAGACCCAGTACTTC
CASSFSLLAGQKTQYF
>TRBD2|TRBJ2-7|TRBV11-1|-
TGTGCCAGCAGCCAAAATAATCCGGGACTAGCTGCCGAGCAGTACTTC
CASSQNNPGLAAEQYF
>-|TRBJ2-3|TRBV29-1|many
TGCAGCGTTGAACGGGGGACAGATACGCAGTATTTT
CSVERGTDTQYF
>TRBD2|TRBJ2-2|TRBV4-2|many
TGTGCCAGCAGCGGAGCGGGAACGAACACCGGGGAGCTGTTTTTT
CASSGAGTNTGELFF
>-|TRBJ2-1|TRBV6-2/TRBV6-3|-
TGTGCCAGCAGGCAGATTGTTGGGGGGGGCCTCTATGAGCAGTTCTTC
CASRQIVGGGLYEQFF
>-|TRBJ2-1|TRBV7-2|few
TGTGCCAGCAGCTTAGAGGCAGGGTTCTACAATGAGCAGTTCTTC
CASSLEAGFYNEQFF